This TCR beta chain was sequenced in a study of T-cell memory formation after mild COVID-19. 5'RACE primed from the constant segment yielded TCR alpha and TCR beta cDNA libraries bearing sample barcodes and UMIs. TCRdb processed the 5' RACE reads anew with MiXCR; each CDR3 protein has one entry. This table holds about 270,000 distinct CDR3 sequences, 15% to 20% found once. Trimming removed 11 bases from V and 4 bases from J, with 8 bases in between. The CDR3 runs 10 residues. As regards this clonotype: Its antigen is currently unknown.

General study results and limits: Specificity for SARS-CoV-2 was not confirmed among the second-wave clones peaking on day 37.

The sample was PBMCs or a T cell subset sorted from them (not recorded which). The rearrangement links TRBV23-1 to TRBJ2-5; D is undetermined. TRBV23-1 qualifies as an ORF whose function is uncertain. This receptor was identified in a man aged 18 to 29 who had mild COVID-19 (a few samples of this study predate the infection). Cell type and time point are not known. CDR3 sequence (DNA): TGCGCCCTATGGGGAGAGACCCAGTACTTC. Translation: CALWGETQYF.